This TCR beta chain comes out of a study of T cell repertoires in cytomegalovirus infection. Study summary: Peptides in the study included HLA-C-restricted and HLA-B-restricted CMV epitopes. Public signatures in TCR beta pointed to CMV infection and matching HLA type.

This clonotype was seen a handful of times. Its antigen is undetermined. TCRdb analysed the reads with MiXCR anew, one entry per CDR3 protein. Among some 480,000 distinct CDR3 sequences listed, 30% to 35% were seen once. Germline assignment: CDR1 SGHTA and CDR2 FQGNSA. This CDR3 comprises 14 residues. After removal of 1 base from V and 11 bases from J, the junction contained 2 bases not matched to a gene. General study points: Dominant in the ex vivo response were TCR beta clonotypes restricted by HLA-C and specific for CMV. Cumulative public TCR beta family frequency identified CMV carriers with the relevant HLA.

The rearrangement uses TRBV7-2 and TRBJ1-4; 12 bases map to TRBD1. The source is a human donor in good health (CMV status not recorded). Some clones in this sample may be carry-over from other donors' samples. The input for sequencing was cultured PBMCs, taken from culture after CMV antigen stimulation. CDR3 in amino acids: CASSLGDRGHKLFF. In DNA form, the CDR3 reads TGTGCCAGCAGCTTAGGGGACAGGGGGCATAAACTGTTTTTT.